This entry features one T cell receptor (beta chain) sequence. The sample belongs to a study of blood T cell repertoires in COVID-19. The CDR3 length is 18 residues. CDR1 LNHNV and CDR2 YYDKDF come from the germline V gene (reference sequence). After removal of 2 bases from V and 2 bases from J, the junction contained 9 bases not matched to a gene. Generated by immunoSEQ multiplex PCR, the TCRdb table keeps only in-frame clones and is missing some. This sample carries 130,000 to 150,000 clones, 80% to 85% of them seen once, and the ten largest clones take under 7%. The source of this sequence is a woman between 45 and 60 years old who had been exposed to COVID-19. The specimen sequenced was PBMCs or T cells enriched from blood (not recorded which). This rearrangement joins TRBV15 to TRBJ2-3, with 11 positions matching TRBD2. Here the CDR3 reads CATSRTPPGLAATDTQYF. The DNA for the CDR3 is TGTGCCACCAGCAGAACTCCCCCGGGACTAGCGGCCACAGATACGCAGTATTTT.